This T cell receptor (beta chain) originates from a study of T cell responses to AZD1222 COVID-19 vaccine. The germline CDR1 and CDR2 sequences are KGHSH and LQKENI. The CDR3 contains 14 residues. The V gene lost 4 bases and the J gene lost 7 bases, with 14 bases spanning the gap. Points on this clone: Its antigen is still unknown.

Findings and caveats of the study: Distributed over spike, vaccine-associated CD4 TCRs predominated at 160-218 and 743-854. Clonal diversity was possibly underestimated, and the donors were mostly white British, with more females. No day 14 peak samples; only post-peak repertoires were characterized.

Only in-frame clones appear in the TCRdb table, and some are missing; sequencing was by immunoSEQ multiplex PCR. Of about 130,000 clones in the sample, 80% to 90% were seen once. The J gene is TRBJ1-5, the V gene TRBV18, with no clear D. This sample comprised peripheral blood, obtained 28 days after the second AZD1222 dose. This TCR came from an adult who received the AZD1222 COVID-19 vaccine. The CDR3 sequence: CASSRGAEIQPQHF. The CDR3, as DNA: TGTGCCAGCTCACGCGGAGCGGAGATACAGCCCCAGCATTTT.